What follows is one T cell receptor beta chain and its context. These data belong to a study of blood T cell repertoires in COVID-19. Study information: Sources were T cells, B-cell-depleted T cells, or PBMCs; the material itself was cDNA or gDNA.

Per the original data handling: Reference gene primer amplification in the assay estimated nucleated cell counts. The repertoire was sequenced with immunoSEQ multiplex PCR; TCRdb's copy has only in-frame clones and lacks some. The DNA gave D and trimming, while V, J and clone size come from that table. The sample has fewer than 200,000 clones; about 80% are singletons. This CDR3 has 14 residues. J lost 6 bases, V lost 4 bases, and 6 bases had no gene match. Germline assignment: CDR1 SGHRS and CDR2 YFSETQ. The source material was peripheral blood. The origin of this receptor is a woman older than 75 with acute or convalescent COVID-19. The V call is TRBV5-1, the J call TRBJ2-4; 8 nucleotides line up with TRBD1. For the CDR3, the DNA is TGCGCCAGCAGCACCAGGACAGGGCCAAACATTCAGTACTTC. Translating gives CASSTRTGPNIQYF.